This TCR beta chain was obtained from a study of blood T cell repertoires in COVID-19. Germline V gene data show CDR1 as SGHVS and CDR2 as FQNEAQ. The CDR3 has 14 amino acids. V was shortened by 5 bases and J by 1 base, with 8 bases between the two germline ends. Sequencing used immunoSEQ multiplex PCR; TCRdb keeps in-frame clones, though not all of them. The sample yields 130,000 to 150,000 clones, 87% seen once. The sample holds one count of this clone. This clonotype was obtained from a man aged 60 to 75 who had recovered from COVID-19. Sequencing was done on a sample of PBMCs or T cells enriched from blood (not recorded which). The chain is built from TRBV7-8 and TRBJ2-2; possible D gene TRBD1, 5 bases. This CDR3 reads CASSPQGNTGELFF. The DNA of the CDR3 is TGTGCCAGCAGCCCTCAGGGGAACACCGGGGAGCTGTTTTTT.